This entry describes one T cell receptor beta chain. Libraries were prepared by immunoSEQ multiplex PCR; TCRdb keeps only in-frame clonotypes and omits some of them. Found here are roughly 270,000 clones, 88% of them singletons; the top ten hold about 0.86%. CDR3 length: 19 amino acids. V lost 0 bases to trimming and J lost 1 base; unmatched junction nucleotides: 11. The V gene's germline CDR1 is KGHSH and CDR2 LQKENI. These data come from a study of cytomegalovirus exposure and HLA in healthy donors. The TCR sequence derives from a woman younger than 30 in good health and CMV-seronegative. Sequenced input: PBMCs. This chain links TRBV18 with TRBJ2-7, with 11 nucleotides matching TRBD2. CDR3 nucleotides: TGTGCCAGCTCACCACCGCGACTAGCGGGAAGTGGGGAGTCCTACGAGCAGTACTTC. It yields the protein CASSPPRLAGSGESYEQYF.